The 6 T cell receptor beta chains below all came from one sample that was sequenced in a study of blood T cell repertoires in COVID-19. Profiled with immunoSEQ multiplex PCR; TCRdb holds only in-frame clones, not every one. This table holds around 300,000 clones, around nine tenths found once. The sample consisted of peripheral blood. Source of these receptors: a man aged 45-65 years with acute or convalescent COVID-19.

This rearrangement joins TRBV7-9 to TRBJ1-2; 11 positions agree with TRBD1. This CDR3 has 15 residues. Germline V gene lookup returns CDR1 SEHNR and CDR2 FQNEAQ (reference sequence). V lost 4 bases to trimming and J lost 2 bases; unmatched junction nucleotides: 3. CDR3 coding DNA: TGTGCCAGCAGCTCGGGGGACAGGGGGAACTATGGCTACACCTTC. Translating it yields CASSSGDRGNYGYTF.

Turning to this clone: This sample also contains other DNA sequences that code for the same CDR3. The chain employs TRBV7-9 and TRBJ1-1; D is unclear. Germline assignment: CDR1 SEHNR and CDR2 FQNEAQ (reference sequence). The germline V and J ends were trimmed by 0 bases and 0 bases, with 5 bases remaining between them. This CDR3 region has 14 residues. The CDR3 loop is CASSLAGVNTEAFF. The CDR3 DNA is TGTGCCAGCAGCTTAGCCGGGGTGAACACTGAAGCTTTCTTT.

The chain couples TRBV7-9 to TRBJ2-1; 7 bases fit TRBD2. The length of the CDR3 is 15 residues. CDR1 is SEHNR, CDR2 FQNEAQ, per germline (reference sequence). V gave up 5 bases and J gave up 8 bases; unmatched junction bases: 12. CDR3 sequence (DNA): TGTGCCAGCAGCCCTGGGTCGGTCGCGGGGGATGAGCAGTTCTTC. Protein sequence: CASSPGSVAGDEQFF.

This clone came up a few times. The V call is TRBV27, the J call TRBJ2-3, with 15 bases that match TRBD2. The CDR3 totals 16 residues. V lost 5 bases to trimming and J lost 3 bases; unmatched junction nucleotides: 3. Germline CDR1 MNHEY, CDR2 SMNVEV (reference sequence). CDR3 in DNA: TGTGCCAGCAGTCGAGGACTAGCGGGGGGGACAGATACGCAGTATTTT. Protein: CASSRGLAGGTDTQYF.

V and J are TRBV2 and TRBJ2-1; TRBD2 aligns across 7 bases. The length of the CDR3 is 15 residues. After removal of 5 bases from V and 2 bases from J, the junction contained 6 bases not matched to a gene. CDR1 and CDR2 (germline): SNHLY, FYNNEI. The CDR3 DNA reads TGTGCCAGCAGTCGGTTGGGGGGGACCTACAATGAGCAGTTCTTC. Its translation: CASSRLGGTYNEQFF.

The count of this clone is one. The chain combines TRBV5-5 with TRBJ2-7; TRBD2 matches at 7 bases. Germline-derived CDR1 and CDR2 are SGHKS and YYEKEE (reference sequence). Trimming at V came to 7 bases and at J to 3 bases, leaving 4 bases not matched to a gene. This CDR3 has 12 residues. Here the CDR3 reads CASSGGDYEQYF. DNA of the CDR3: TGTGCCAGCTCTGGGGGGGACTACGAGCAGTACTTC.